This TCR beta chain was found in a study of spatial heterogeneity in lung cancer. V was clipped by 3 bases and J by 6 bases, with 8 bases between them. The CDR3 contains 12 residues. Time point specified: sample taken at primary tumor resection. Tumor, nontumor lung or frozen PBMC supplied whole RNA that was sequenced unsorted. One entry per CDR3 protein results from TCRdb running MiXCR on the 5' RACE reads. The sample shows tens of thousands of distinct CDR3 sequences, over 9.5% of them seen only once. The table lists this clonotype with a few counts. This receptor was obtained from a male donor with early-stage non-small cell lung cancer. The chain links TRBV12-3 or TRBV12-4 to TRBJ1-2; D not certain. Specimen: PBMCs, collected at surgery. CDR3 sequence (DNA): TGTGCCAGCAGTTTCGGAGGGAATGGCTACACCTTC. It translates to CASSFGGNGYTF.